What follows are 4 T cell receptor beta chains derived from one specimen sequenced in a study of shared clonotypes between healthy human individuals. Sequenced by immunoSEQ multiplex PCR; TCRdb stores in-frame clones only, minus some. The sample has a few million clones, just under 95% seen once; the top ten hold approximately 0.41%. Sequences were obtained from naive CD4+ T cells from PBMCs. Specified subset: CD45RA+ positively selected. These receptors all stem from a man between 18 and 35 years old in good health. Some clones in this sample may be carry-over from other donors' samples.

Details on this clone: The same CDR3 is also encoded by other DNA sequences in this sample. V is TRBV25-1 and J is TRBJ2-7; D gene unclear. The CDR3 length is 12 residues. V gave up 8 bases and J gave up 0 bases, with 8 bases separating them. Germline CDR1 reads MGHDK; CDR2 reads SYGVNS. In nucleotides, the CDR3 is TGTGCCAGCCGCGGTGGCTCCTACGAGCAGTACTTC. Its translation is CASRGGSYEQYF.

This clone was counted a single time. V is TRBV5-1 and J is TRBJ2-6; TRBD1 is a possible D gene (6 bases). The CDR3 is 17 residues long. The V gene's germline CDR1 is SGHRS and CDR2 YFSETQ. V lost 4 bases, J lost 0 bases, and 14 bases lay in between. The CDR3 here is CASSRDNGNSGANVLTF. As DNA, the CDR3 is TGCGCCAGCAGCCGGGACAACGGCAACTCTGGGGCCAACGTCCTGACTTTC.

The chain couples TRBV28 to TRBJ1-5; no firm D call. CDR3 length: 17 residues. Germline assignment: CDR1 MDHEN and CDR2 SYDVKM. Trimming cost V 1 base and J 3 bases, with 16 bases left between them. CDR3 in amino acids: CASSLLRIGRPNQPQHF. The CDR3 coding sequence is TGTGCCAGCAGTTTATTACGTATTGGGCGACCCAATCAGCCCCAGCATTTT.

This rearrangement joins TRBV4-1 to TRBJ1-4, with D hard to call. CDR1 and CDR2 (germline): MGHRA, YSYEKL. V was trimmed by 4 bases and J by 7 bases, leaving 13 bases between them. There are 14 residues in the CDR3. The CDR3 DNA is TGCGCCAGCAGCCCCGGGAGAGGTGGTGAAAAACTGTTTTTT. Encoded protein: CASSPGRGGEKLFF.